Shown below are 3 T cell receptor beta chains from a single sample sequenced in a study of shared clonotypes between healthy human individuals. Generated by immunoSEQ multiplex PCR, the TCRdb table keeps only in-frame clones and is missing some. The table includes about 110,000 clones, 68% detected once. The sequencing input was memory CD8+ T cells sorted from blood. The subset here: CD45RO+ cells pooled with CCR7-negative TemRA cells. All receptors come from a woman in her twenties or thirties in good health.

The rearrangement joins TRBV2 to TRBJ1-5, with a tentative D call TRBD1 (6 bases). The V end lost 4 bases, the J end lost 0 bases, and 10 bases lay between the germline ends. Germline assignment: CDR1 SNHLY and CDR2 FYNNEI. This CDR3 is built from 15 residues. The CDR3 is CASSGQGNSNQPQHF. CDR3 bases: TGTGCCAGCAGTGGGCAGGGGAATAGCAATCAGCCCCAGCATTTT.

This clone occurred a few times. The chain joins TRBV6-5 to TRBJ2-1; D gene ambiguous. This CDR3 region has 14 residues. CDR1 is MNHEY, CDR2 SVGAGI, per germline. Deletions cut 0 bases from V and 7 bases from J, with 10 bases between. The CDR3 loop reads CASSYSRLANEQFF. In DNA, the CDR3 is TGTGCCAGCAGTTACTCGAGATTAGCTAATGAGCAGTTCTTC.

The chain couples TRBV4-2 to TRBJ1-4; possible D gene TRBD1, 5 bases. In germline, CDR1 is LGHNA, CDR2 YNFKEQ. The CDR3 spans 15 residues. Trimming left V 5 bases short and J 10 bases short, with 20 bases between. For the CDR3, the DNA is TGTGCCAGCAGCTTGGACGGGACCAGCCCGGGAAAACTGTTTTTT. Translation gives CASSLDGTSPGKLFF.